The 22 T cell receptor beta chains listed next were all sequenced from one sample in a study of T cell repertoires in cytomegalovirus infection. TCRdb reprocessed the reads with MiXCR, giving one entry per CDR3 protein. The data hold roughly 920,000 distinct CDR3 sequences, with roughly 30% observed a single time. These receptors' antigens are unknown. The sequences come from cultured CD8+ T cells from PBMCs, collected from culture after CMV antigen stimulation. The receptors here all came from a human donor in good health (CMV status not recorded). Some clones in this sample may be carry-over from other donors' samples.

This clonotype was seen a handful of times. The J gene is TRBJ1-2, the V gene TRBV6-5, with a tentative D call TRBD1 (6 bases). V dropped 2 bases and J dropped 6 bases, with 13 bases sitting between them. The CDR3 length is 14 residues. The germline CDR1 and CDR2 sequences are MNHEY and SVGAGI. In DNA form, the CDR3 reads TGTGCCAGCAGTTACGTCGGACAGCACAATGGCTACACCTTC. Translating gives CASSYVGQHNGYTF.

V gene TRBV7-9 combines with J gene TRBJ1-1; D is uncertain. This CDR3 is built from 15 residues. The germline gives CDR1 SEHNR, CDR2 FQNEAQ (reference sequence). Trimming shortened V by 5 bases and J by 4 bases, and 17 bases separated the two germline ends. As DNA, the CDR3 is TGTGCCAGCAGCCCATCGGGATTAGGAGTCACTGAAGCTTTCTTT. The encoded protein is CASSPSGLGVTEAFF.

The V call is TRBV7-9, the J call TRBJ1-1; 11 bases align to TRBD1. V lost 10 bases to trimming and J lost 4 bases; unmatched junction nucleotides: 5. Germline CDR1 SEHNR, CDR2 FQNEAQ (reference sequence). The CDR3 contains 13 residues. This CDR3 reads CATRTGGVTEAFF. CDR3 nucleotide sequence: TGTGCCACTCGGACAGGGGGCGTCACTGAAGCTTTCTTT.

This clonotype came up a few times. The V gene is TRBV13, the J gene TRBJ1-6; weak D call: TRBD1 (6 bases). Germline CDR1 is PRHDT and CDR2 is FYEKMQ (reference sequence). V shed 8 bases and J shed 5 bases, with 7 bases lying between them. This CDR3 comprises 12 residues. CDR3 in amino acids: CASHRDNSPLHF. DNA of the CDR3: TGTGCCAGCCACAGGGATAATTCACCCCTCCACTTT. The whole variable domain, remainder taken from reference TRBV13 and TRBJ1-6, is AAGVIQSPRHLIKEKRETATLKCYPIPRHDTVYWYQQGPGQDPQFLISFYEKMQSDKGSIPDRFSAQQFSDYHSELNMSSLELGDSALYFCASHRDNSPLHFGNGTRLTVT.

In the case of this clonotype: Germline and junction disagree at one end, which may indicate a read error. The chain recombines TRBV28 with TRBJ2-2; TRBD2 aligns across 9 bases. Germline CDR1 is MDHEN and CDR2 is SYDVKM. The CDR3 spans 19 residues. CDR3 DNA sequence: TGTACCAGCAGTTCTATTCGGACTAGCGATAAGTGGTGGACCGGGGAGCTGTTTTTT. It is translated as CTSSSIRTSDKWWTGELFF.

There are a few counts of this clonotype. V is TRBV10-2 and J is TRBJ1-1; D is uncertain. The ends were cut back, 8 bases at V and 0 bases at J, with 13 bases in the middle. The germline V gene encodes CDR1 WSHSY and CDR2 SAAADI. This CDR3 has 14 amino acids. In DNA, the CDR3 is TGCGCCAGCCGCGATTTTTTAATGAACACTGAAGCTTTCTTT. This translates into CASRDFLMNTEAFF.

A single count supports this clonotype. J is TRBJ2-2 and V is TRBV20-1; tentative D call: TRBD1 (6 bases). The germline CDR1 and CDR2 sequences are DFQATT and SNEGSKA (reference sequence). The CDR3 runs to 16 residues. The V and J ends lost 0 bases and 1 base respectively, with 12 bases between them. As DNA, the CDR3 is TGCAGTGCTAGAGATCTAGGGGGTTTGAACACCGGGGAGCTGTTTTTT. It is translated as CSARDLGGLNTGELFF.

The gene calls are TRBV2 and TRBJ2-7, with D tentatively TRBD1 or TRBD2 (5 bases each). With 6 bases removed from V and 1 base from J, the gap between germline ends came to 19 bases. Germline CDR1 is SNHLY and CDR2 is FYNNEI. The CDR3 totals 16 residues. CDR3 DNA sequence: TGTGCCAGCAGCCATTTCGCGGACTGGGGGTCCTACGAGCAGTACTTC. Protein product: CASSHFADWGSYEQYF.

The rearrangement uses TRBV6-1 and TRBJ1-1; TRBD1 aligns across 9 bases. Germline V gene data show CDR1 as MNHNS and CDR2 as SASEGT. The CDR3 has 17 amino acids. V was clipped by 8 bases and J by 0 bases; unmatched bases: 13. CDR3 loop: CASQRGGHRGLNTEAFF. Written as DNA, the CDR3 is TGTGCCAGCCAGAGGGGGGGGCACAGGGGGCTGAACACTGAAGCTTTCTTT.

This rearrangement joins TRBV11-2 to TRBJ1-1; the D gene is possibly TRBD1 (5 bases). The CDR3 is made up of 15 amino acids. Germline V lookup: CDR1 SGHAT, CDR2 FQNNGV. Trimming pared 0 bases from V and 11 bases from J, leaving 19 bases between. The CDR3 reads CASSLDRAPALEAFF. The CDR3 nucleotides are TGTGCCAGCAGCTTAGACAGGGCCCCCGCGCTGGAGGCTTTCTTT.

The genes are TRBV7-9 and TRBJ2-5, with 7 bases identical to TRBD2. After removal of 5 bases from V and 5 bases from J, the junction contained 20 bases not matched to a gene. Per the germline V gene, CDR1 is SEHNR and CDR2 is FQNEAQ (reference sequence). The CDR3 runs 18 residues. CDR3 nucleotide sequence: TGTGCCAGCAGCCCACTGGGAGGAAAGCGGGGCTTACGGGAGACCCAGTACTTC. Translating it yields CASSPLGGKRGLRETQYF.

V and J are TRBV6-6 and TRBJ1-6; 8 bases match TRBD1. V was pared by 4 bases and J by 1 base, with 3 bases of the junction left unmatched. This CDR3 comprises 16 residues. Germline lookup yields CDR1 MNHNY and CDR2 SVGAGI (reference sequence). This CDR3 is CASSSNRGSYNSPLHF. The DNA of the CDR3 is TGTGCCAGCAGTTCAAACAGGGGGTCCTATAATTCACCCCTCCACTTT.

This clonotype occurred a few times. In DNA, the CDR3 is TGTGCCAGTAGGTTGGGGGGGTCTGGGGCCAACGTCCTGACTTTC. It translates to CASRLGGSGANVLTF. The chain carries TRBV19 and TRBJ2-6, with TRBD2 matching over 7 bases. The CDR3 totals 15 residues. Germline CDR1 reads LNHDA; CDR2 reads SQIVND (reference sequence). The ends lost 6 bases at V and 1 base at J; junction bases unmatched: 3.

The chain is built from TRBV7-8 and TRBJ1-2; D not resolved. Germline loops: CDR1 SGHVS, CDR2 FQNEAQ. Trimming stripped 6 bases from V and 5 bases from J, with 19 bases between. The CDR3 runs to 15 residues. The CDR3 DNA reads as TGTGCCAGCAGGATTGAGGATAGAGGGCAGTATGGCTACACCTTC. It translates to CASRIEDRGQYGYTF.

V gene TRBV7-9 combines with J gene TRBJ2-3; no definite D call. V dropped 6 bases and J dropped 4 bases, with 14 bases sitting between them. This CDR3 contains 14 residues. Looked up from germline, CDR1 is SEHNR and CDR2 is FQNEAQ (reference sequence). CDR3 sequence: CASSYEGFADTQYF. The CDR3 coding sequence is TGTGCCAGCAGTTATGAAGGATTCGCAGATACGCAGTATTTT.

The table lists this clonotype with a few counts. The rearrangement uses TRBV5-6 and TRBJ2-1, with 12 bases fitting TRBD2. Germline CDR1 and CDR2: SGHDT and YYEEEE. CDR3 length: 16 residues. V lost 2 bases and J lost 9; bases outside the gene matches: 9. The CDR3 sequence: CASSFVAGLAGSEQFF. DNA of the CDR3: TGTGCCAGCAGCTTCGTAGCGGGACTAGCGGGTTCTGAGCAGTTCTTC.

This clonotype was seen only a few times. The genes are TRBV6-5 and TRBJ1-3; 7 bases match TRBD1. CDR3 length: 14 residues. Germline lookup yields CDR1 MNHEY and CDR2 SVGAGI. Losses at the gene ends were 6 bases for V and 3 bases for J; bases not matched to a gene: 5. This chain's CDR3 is CASRLGQVGNTIYF. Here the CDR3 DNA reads TGTGCCAGCAGACTCGGACAGGTTGGAAACACCATATATTTT.

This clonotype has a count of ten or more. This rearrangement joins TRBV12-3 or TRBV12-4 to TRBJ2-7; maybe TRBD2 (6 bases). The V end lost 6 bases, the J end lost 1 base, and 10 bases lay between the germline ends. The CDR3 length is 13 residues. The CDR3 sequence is CASSFGTSYEQYF. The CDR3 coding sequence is TGTGCCAGCAGCTTCGGGACTTCCTACGAGCAGTACTTC.

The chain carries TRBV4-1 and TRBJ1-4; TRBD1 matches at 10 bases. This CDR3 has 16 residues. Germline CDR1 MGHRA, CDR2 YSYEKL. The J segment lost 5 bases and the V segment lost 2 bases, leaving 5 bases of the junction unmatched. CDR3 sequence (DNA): TGCGCCAGCAGCCAACTACCGGGACAGGGGAATGAAAAACTGTTTTTT. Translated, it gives CASSQLPGQGNEKLFF.

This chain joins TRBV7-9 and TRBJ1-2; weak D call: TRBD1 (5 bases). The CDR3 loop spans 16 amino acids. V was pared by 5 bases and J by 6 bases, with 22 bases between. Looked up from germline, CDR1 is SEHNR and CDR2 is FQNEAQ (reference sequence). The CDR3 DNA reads TGTGCCAGCAGCCCCAAGGACACGGTCCCATATGATGGCTACACCTTC. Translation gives CASSPKDTVPYDGYTF.

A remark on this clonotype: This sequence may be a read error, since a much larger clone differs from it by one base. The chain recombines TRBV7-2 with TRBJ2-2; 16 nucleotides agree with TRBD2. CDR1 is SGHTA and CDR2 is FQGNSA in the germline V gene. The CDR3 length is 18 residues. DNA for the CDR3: TGTGCCGGCAGCACACCGGGACTAGCGGGGGGGCGGACCGGGGAGCTGTTTTTT. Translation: CAGSTPGLAGGRTGELFF. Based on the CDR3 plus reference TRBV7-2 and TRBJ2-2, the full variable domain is GAGVSQSPSNKVTEKGKDVELRCDPISGHTALYWYRQSLGQGLEFLIYFQGNSAPDKSGLPSDRFSAERTGGSVSTLTIQRTQQEDSAVYLCAGSTPGLAGGRTGELFFGEGSRLTVL.

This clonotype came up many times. CDR3 coding DNA: TGTGCCAGCAGCCCGGGACAGGGGGCCTACGAGCAGTACGTC. Amino acids: CASSPGQGAYEQYV. This rearrangement joins TRBV27 to TRBJ2-7; the match to TRBD1 covers 11 bases. The CDR3 covers 14 residues. From germline, CDR1 is MNHEY and CDR2 SMNVEV (reference sequence). V was clipped by 6 bases and J by 2 bases; unmatched bases: 3.